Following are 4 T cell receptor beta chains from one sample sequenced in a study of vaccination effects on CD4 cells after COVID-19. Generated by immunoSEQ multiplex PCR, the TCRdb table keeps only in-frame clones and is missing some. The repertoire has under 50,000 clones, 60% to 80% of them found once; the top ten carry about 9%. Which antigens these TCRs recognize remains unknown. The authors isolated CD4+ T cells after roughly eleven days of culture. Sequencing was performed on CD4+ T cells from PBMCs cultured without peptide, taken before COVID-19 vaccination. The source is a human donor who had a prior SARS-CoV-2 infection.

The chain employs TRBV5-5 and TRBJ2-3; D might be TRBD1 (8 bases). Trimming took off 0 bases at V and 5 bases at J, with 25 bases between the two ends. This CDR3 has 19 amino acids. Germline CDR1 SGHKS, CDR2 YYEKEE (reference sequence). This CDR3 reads CASSLATGGQVLLEDTQYF. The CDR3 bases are TGTGCCAGCAGCTTGGCCACGGGGGGACAGGTGCTTCTGGAAGATACGCAGTATTTT.

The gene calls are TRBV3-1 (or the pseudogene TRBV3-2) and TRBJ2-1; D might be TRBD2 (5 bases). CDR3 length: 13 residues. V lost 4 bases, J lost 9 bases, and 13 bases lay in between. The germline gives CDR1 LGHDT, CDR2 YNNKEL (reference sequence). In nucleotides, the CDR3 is TGTGCCAGCAGCCGACTACTTGCGGGTGAGCAGTTCTTC. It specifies CASSRLLAGEQFF.

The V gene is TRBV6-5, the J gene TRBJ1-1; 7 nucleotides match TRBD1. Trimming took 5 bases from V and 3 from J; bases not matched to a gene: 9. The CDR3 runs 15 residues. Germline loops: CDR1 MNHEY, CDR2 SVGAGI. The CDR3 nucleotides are TGTGCCAGCAGTATTTCGGGACAGTCGCACACTGAAGCTTTCTTT. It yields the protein CASSISGQSHTEAFF.

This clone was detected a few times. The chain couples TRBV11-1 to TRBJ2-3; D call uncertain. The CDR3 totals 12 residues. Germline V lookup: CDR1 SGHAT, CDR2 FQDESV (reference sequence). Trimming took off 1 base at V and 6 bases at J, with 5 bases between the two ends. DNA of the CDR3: TGTGCCAGCAGCTTAGTTGTGGATACGCAGTATTTT. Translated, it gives CASSLVVDTQYF.